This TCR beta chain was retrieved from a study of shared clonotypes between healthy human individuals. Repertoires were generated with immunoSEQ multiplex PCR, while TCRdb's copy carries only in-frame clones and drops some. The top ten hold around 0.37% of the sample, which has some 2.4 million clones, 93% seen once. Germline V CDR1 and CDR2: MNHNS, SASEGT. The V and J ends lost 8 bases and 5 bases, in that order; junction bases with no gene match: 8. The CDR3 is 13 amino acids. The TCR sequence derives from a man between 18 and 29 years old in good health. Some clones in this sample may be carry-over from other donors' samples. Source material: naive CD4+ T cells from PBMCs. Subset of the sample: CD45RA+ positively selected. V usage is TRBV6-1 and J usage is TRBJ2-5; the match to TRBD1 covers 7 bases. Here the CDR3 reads CASWDSQRETQYF. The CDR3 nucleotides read TGTGCCAGCTGGGACAGCCAACGGGAGACCCAGTACTTC.